Following are 14 T cell receptor beta chains from one sample sequenced in a study of T cell responses to AZD1222 COVID-19 vaccine. Only in-frame clones appear in the TCRdb table, and some are missing; sequencing was by immunoSEQ multiplex PCR. This sample has around 130,000 clones; roughly 85% occur once, and the top ten carry 9.4%. The source was peripheral blood, collected on day 0 of AZD1222 vaccination. All receptors come from an adult in good health.

The V gene is TRBV7-3, the J gene TRBJ1-3; no definite D call. CDR1 is SGHTA and CDR2 is FQGTGA in the germline V gene. The length of the CDR3 is 13 residues. Trimming cost V 5 bases and J 4 bases, with 9 bases left between them. CDR3 sequence: CASSTTGGNTIYF. The CDR3 DNA is TGTGCCAGCAGCACTACCGGCGGAAACACCATATATTTT. The entire variable domain, with the rest obtained from reference TRBV7-3 and TRBJ1-3, is as follows: GAGVSQTPSNKVTEKGKYVELRCDPISGHTALYWYRQSLGQGPEFLIYFQGTGAADDSGLPNDRFFAVRPEGSVSTLKIQRTERGDSAVYLCASSTTGGNTIYFGEGSWLTVV.

This clone was observed a few times. CDR3 loop: CASSHRGTGANVLTF. The CDR3 nucleotides read TGTGCCAGCAGTCACAGGGGGACTGGGGCCAACGTCCTGACTTTC. The chain carries TRBV6-5 and TRBJ2-6; TRBD1 agrees at 8 bases. This CDR3 contains 15 residues. Trimming took 5 bases from V and 2 from J; bases not matched to a gene: 2. The germline CDR1 and CDR2 sequences are MNHEY and SVGAGI.

The rearrangement uses TRBV12-3 or TRBV12-4 and TRBJ1-2, with 8 bases fitting TRBD1. The trim removed 3 bases at V and 4 bases at J, leaving 1 base unmatched. The CDR3 loop spans 13 amino acids. Here the CDR3 reads CASSLGQVYGYTF. As DNA, the CDR3 is TGTGCCAGCAGTTTGGGACAGGTCTATGGCTACACCTTC.

The chain couples TRBV7-6 to TRBJ1-6, with 10 nucleotides matching TRBD1. With V trimmed by 2 bases and J by 7 bases, 8 bases remained unmatched. The germline CDR1 and CDR2 sequences are SGHVS and FNYEAQ. This CDR3 spans 17 amino acids. This CDR3 reads CASSLSGRTGGNSPLHF. The CDR3 nucleotides are TGTGCCAGCAGCTTAAGTGGCCGGACAGGGGGAAATTCACCCCTCCACTTT.

Only one count was recorded for this clone. The chain employs TRBV9 and TRBJ1-3; TRBD1 matches 9 bases. Trimming took 5 bases from V and 2 from J; bases not matched to a gene: 14. Germline V lookup: CDR1 SGDLS, CDR2 YYNGEE. The CDR3 extends over 18 amino acids. CDR3 in amino acids: CASSPDRGRYGTGNTIYF. In nucleotides, the CDR3 is TGTGCCAGCAGTCCAGACAGGGGGAGATACGGCACTGGAAACACCATATATTTT.

A remark on this clone: Germline and junction disagree at one end, which may indicate a read error. V is TRBV6-5 and J is TRBJ2-7, with D tentatively TRBD2 (6 bases). The CDR3 loop spans 11 amino acids. Germline-derived CDR1 and CDR2 are MNHEY and SVGAGI. CDR3 sequence (DNA): TGTGCCAGCAGTTCCGGGACTGCCTCGTTTTTC. Translating it yields CASSSGTASFF.

The rearrangement joins TRBV4-1 to TRBJ2-3; 10 bases map to TRBD2. The CDR3 covers 17 residues. Trimming cost V 4 bases and J 4 bases; bases outside gene matches: 11. CDR1 and CDR2 from the germline V gene are MGHRA and YSYEKL. This CDR3 reads CASSRRNPAGGPDTQYF. As DNA, the CDR3 is TGCGCCAGCAGCCGGCGTAACCCAGCGGGGGGGCCAGATACGCAGTATTTT.

V and J are TRBV6-4 and TRBJ2-2, with 8 bases matching TRBD1. Germline V gives CDR1 MRHNA, CDR2 SNTAGT. J was trimmed by 6 bases and V by 6 bases; bases with no gene match: 6. This CDR3 region has 14 residues. CDR3 nucleotide sequence: TGTGCCAGCAGGGTATCACAGGGGGCCGGGGAGCTGTTTTTT. It codes for CASRVSQGAGELFF.

The rearrangement joins TRBV30 to TRBJ2-7; D gene uncertain. Trimming stripped 1 base from V and 7 bases from J, with 11 bases between. The germline V gene encodes CDR1 GTSNPN and CDR2 SVGIG (reference sequence). The CDR3 spans 12 residues. The CDR3 region has the DNA TGTGCCTGGAGTGGGGCCGGCTGGGAGCAGTACTTC. Translating gives CAWSGAGWEQYF.

The chain joins TRBV7-9 to TRBJ2-3; 10 nucleotides match TRBD2. J was trimmed by 0 bases and V by 7 bases; bases with no gene match: 13. In germline, CDR1 is SEHNR, CDR2 FQNEAQ (reference sequence). CDR3 length: 18 amino acids. In DNA, the CDR3 is TGTGCCAGCACCCTGTCGGCTAGCGGGGGCCGTAGCACAGATACGCAGTATTTT. The encoded protein is CASTLSASGGRSTDTQYF.

The chain recombines TRBV28 with TRBJ1-6; TRBD1 is a possible D gene (5 bases). The CDR3 spans 14 residues. V gave up 3 bases and J gave up 11 bases, with 14 bases separating them. Germline lookup yields CDR1 MDHEN and CDR2 SYDVKM. The CDR3 here is CASSFTQGRPPLHF. The CDR3 nucleotides are TGTGCCAGCAGTTTCACTCAGGGCCGCCCACCCCTCCACTTT.

The CDR3 is CASRLSRDRGMNTEAFF. The CDR3 DNA sequence: TGTGCCAGCAGGCTAAGCCGGGACAGGGGGATGAACACTGAAGCTTTCTTT. The chain carries TRBV2 and TRBJ1-1; 11 bases map to TRBD1. Germline-derived CDR1 and CDR2 are SNHLY and FYNNEI. The CDR3 has 17 amino acids. V trimming: 6 bases; J trimming: 0 bases; junction bases outside the gene matches: 9. The complete variable domain, with remaining parts taken from reference TRBV2 and TRBJ1-1, reads EPEVTQTPSHQVTQMGQEVILRCVPISNHLYFYWYRQILGQKVEFLVSFYNNEISEKSEIFDDQFSVERPDGSNFTLKIRSTKLEDSAMYFCASRLSRDRGMNTEAFFGQGTRLTVV.

The genes are TRBV19 and TRBJ2-5; D might be TRBD1 or TRBD2, each matching 5 bases. The ends were cut back, 5 bases at V and 1 base at J, with 17 bases in the middle. The CDR3 is made up of 16 amino acids. Germline CDR1 reads LNHDA; CDR2 reads SQIVND (reference sequence). The CDR3 nucleotides read TGTGCCAGTAGTGGGTTAGCCGGGACCGGCCAAGAGACCCAGTACTTC. It is translated as CASSGLAGTGQETQYF.

The V gene is TRBV6-5, the J gene TRBJ2-5; D is uncertain. Germline loops: CDR1 MNHEY, CDR2 SVGAGI. V was clipped by 6 bases and J by 0 bases, with 14 bases between them. The CDR3 runs 15 residues. In nucleotides, the CDR3 is TGTGCCAGCAGGTCCCCCCCCGCGGACCAAGAGACCCAGTACTTC. Translation gives CASRSPPADQETQYF.